The rows below give T cell receptor beta chains drawn from one sample of a study of shared clonotypes between healthy human individuals. Using immunoSEQ multiplex PCR, the repertoire was profiled, and TCRdb retains in-frame clones only, with some absent. The table records some 2,100,000 clones, 90% to 95% of them present only once. The specimen sequenced was naive CD8+ T cells from PBMCs. The receptors were gathered from a man between 18 and 29 years old in good health. Some clones in this sample may be carry-over from other donors' samples. Each CDR3 is given without its conserved first and last residue. The order of the fields is CDR3 length, V gene, CDR3 protein.

CDR3 length: 13
V gene: TRBV6-1
CDR3 protein: ASTTGTGAGNIQY

CDR3 length: 12
V gene: TRBV11-2
CDR3 protein: ASSLSGSNYEQY

CDR3 length: 10
V gene: TRBV10-3
CDR3 protein: AISGGPYEQY

CDR3 length: 11
V gene: TRBV5-5
CDR3 protein: ASSLGPLAEQY

CDR3 length: 12
V gene: TRBV19
CDR3 protein: ATGEAISGNTIY

CDR3 length: 14
V gene: TRBV5-8
CDR3 protein: ASSPDTGFGAYEQY

CDR3 length: 17
V gene: TRBV9
CDR3 protein: ASSPTLGQGVGVNEKLF

CDR3 length: 16
V gene: TRBV11-2
CDR3 protein: ASSPHRTGRLANEKLF

CDR3 length: 13
V gene: TRBV7-2
CDR3 protein: ASSPGTGGANVLT

CDR3 length: 15
V gene: TRBV10-3
CDR3 protein: AITPTVGQGKNTEAF

CDR3 length: 13
V gene: TRBV11-2
CDR3 protein: ASSLNSGSGNTIY

CDR3 length: 10
V gene: TRBV10-3
CDR3 protein: AISDAADGYT

CDR3 length: 10
V gene: TRBV13
CDR3 protein: ASSPGPGELF

CDR3 length: 12
V gene: TRBV7-9
CDR3 protein: ASSPPSVTYEQY

CDR3 length: 16
V gene: TRBV13
CDR3 protein: ASSLEGSGRGITREQF

CDR3 length: 12
V gene: TRBV27
CDR3 protein: ASSLLQGAYEQY